This entry describes one T cell receptor beta chain. Its antigen is unknown. These data originate in a study of a mutant IDH1 vaccine in newly diagnosed glioma. Across the study: Eight vaccine injections were given to patients in weeks 1, 3, 5, 7, 11, 15, 19 and 23.

Looked up from germline, CDR1 is GTSNPN and CDR2 is SVGIG (reference sequence). This CDR3 contains 14 residues. V was cut by 0 bases and J by 4 bases, with 12 bases left in between. Assay used: immunoSEQ multiplex PCR; TCRdb lists only in-frame clones, some missing. This sample carries 45,000 to 60,000 clones, more than 70% of them seen once, and the ten largest clones take about 5.2%. As to time point: week 5, during vaccination. The investigators gave 300 ug of mutant IDH1 20-mer peptide in each vaccine dose, together with topical imiquimod. The starting material was PBMCs, obtained from a glioma patient whose treatment included an IDH1 peptide vaccine. This receptor was obtained from a man aged 45-65 years with glioma. The V call is TRBV30, the J call TRBJ1-2; weak D call: TRBD1 (5 bases). This CDR3 reads CAWSVGGATYGYTF. The CDR3 nucleotides read TGTGCCTGGAGTGTAGGAGGGGCAACCTATGGCTACACCTTC.